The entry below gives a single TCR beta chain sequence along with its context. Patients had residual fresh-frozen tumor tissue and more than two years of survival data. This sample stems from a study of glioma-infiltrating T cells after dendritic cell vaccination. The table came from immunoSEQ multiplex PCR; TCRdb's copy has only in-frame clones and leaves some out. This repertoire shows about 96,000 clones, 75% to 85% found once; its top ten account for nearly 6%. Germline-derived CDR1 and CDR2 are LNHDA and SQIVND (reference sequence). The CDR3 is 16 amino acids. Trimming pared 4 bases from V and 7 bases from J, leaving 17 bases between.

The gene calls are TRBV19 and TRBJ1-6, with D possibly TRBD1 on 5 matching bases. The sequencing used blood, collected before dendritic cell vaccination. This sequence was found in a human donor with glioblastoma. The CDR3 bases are TGTGCCAGTAGTACTCTCGCGGGGGGGTGGAATTCACCCCTCCACTTT. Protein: CASSTLAGGWNSPLHF.